The rows below give T cell receptor beta chains drawn from one sample of a study of blood T cell repertoires in COVID-19. Sequencing used immunoSEQ multiplex PCR; TCRdb keeps in-frame clones, though not all of them. The sample gives over 150,000 clones, about 85% of which show up once; 5% to 8% is in the top ten. The source material was PBMCs or T cells enriched from blood (not recorded which). The source of these receptors is a man aged 40-49 years who had recovered from COVID-19. CDR3s leave out the opening cysteine and the closing phenylalanine or tryptophan. The D gene is left open where the match is weak.

V gene | D gene | CDR3 protein
TRBV27 | . | ASSLSAGDAYGYT
TRBV21-1 | . | ASSPLRCQRVSNQPQH
TRBV9 | . | ASTAGGGANEKLF
TRBV19 | . | ASSISAATNEKLF
TRBV7-3 | . | ASSWGGDSTEAF
TRBV7-9 | TRBD2 | ASSLAGSYNEQF
TRBV2 | . | ASSEQGQRNQPQH
TRBV11-3 | TRBD1 | ASSPQEDRGHNEQY
TRBV5-1 | TRBD1 | ASSPGTGNQPQH
TRBV15 | TRBD2 | ATSRVGFSGSTDTQY
TRBV7-2 | TRBD1 | ASSNILRDRDQDEQY
TRBV5-1 | TRBD2 | ASSVRGGRWDEQF
TRBV11-3 | TRBD1 | ASSLRSTGPDSPLH
TRBV30 | . | AWSVSGRRGQPQH
TRBV28 | . | ASSLIPREVYEQY
TRBV12-3/TRBV12-4 | . | ASSFGDQPQH
TRBV28 | TRBD1 | ASSNDRGGLYNEQF
TRBV2 | TRBD1 | ASSWTGANTGELF
TRBV9 | TRBD1 | ASSSRQGEYEKLF
TRBV19 | . | ASNYYGIDTGELF
TRBV5-1 | . | ASREVFAYEQY
TRBV9 | . | ASSRLNTEAF
TRBV9 | TRBD1 | ASGGTGGTGELF
TRBV24-1 | TRBD1 | ATSEDRQGVSDTQY
TRBV5-1 | . | ASSLGTGEAQHQPQH
TRBV28 | . | ASSWGRGNYGYT
TRBV28 | TRBD1 | ASENAGQISGYT
TRBV2 | . | ASSEGTLGAETQY
TRBV11-2 | TRBD1 | ASSLTGTSNQPQH
TRBV4-1 | . | ASSQLNTGELF
TRBV10-3 | . | AISDRSYTEAF
TRBV2 | TRBD1 | ASSVGGSQPQH
TRBV6-5 | . | ASTPTQGSYEQY
TRBV9 | TRBD1 | ASSPTTGGGSGNTIY
TRBV12-5 | . | ASGFRGWGQRSEVTDTQY
TRBV5-1 | . | ASSSNGGHNEQF
TRBV4-1 | . | ASSQDVNKQNTEAF
TRBV7-8 | TRBD1 | ASSPPGTGNQPQH
TRBV2 | . | ASSESFRGGSPLH
TRBV4-2 | . | ASSLERVPGGELF
TRBV6-5 | . | ASSYETGMGYT
TRBV6-4 | TRBD1 | ASSAGTGSYGYT
TRBV3-1/TRBV3-2 | . | ASSLLTALNTEAF
TRBV30 | TRBD2 | AWSVTLAGVIRHYEQY
TRBV27 | TRBD1 | ASSREGQGRNSPLH